The sequence of this T cell receptor beta chain was determined in a study of vaccination and CD4 T cells after COVID-19. Study context: In the convalescent cohort, there were six males and four females, two of them Hispanic. Post-COVID sampling occurred a median 101 days after diagnosis (range 35 to 161).

With respect to this clonotype: The antigen is not known.

The V and J ends lost 5 bases and 7 bases respectively, with 9 bases between them. Germline CDR1 reads MDHEN; CDR2 reads SYDVKM. The CDR3 spans 13 residues. The sample's treatment: roughly 11-day PBMC culture with coronavirus spike peptide pools or control peptides (ViraFEST assay). CD4+ T cells of the unexposed donor were collected before the COVID-19 pandemic (2011-2018). Researchers used the Oncomine TCR Beta short-read assay to sequence DNA from cultured CD4+ T cells. Someone extracted genomic DNA from cultured CD4+ T cells. TCRdb re-called the PCR reads with MiXCR, one entry per CDR3 protein. Of about 9,500 distinct CDR3 sequences in the sample, over 25% are singletons; the top ten hold 20% to 25%.

Material for sequencing was CD4+ T cells from blood, cultured in vitro. The sequence was collected from a human donor in good health. The gene calls are TRBV28 and TRBJ1-6, with no clear D. CDR3 sequence: CASSPTWNSPLHF. DNA of the CDR3: TGTGCCAGCAGTCCCACGTGGAATTCACCCCTCCACTTT.